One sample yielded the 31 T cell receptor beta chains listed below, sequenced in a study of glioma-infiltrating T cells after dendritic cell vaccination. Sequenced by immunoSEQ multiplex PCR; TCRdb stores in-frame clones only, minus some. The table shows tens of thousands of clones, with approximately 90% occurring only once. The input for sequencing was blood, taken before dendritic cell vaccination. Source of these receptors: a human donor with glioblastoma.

The CDR3 nucleotides read TGTGCCATCACCGCAGGGTTATCAGAGACCCAGTACTTC. Translation gives CAITAGLSETQYF. J is TRBJ2-5 and V is TRBV10-3; D may be TRBD1 (5 bases). CDR3 length: 13 amino acids. With 7 bases removed from V and 4 bases from J, the gap between germline ends came to 13 bases. From germline, CDR1 is ENHRY and CDR2 SYGVKD.

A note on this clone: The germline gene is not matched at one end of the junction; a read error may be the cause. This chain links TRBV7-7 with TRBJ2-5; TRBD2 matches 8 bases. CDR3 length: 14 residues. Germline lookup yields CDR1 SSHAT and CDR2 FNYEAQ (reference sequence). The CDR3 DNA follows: TGTGCTAGCAGCTTAGGGGCGGGAGGTGAGACCCAGTACTTC. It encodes CASSLGAGGETQYF. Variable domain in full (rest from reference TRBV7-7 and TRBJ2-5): GAGVSQSPRYKVTKRGQDVTLRCDPISSHATLYWYQQALGQGPEFLTYFNYEAQPDKSGLPSDRFSAERPEGSISTLTIQRTEQRDSAMYRCASSLGAGGETQYFGPGTRLLVL.

DNA of the CDR3: TGTGCCAGCAGCTTAGGTGGGCCCTCTCCTAACTATGGCTACACCTTC. This gives the protein CASSLGGPSPNYGYTF. This chain connects TRBV7-8 to TRBJ1-2; D gene ambiguous. V lost 1 base and J 0 bases, leaving 12 bases between the germline ends. The CDR3 has 16 residues. Germline CDR1 reads SGHVS; CDR2 reads FQNEAQ.

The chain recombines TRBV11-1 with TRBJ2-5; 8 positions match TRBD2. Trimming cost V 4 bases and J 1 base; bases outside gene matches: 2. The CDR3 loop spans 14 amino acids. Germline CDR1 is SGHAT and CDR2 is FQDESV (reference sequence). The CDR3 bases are TGTGCCAGCAGCTACGGGGGGGGCCAAGAGACCCAGTACTTC. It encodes CASSYGGGQETQYF.

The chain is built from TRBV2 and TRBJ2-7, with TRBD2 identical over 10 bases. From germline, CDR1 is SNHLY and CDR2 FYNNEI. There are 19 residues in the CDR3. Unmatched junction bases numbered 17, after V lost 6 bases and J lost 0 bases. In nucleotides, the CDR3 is TGTGCCAGCAGGATAACTAGCGGGAATCTATACAAAACCTCCTACGAGCAGTACTTC. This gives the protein CASRITSGNLYKTSYEQYF.

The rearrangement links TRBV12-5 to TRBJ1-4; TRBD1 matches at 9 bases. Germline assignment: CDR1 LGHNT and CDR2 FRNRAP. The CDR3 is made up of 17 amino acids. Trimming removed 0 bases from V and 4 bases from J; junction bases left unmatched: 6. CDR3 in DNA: TGTGCTAGTGGTTTGGTCGGAGGACAGGGGTATAATGAAAAACTGTTTTTT. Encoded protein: CASGLVGGQGYNEKLFF.

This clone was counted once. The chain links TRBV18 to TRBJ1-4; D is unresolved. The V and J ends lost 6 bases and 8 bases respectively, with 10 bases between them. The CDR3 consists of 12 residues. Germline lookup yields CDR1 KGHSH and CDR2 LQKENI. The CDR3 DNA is TGTGCCAGCTCTCCATCCCGGGAAAAACTGTTTTTT. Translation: CASSPSREKLFF. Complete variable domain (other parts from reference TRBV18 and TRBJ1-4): NAGVMQNPRHLVRRRGQEARLRCSPMKGHSHVYWYRQLPEEGLKFMVYLQKENIIDESGMPKERFSAEFPKEGPSILRIQQVVRGDSAAYFCASSPSREKLFFGSGTQLSVL.

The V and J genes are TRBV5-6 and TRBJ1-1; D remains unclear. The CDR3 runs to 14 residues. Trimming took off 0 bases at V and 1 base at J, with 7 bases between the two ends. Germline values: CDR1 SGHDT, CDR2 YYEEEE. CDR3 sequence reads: CASSLAGENTEAFF. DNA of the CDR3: TGTGCCAGCAGCTTGGCCGGTGAGAACACTGAAGCTTTCTTT. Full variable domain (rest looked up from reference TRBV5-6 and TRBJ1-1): DAGVTQSPTHLIKTRGQQVTLRCSPKSGHDTVSWYQQALGQGPQFIFQYYEEEERQRGNFPDRFSGHQFPNYSSELNVNALLLGDSALYLCASSLAGENTEAFFGQGTRLTVV.

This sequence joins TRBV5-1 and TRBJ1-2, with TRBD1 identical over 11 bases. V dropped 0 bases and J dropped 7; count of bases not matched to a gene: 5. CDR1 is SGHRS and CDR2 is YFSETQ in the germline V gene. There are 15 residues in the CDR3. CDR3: CASSLGTGGAGGYTF. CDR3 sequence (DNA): TGCGCCAGCAGCTTGGGGACAGGGGGCGCCGGTGGCTACACCTTC.

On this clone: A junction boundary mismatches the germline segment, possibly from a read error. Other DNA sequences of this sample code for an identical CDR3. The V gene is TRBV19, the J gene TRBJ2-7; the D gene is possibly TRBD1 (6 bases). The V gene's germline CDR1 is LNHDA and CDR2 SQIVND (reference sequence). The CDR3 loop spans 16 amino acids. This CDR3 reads CASSRTLGTPDYEQYF. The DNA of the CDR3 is TGTGCCAGTAGTAGAACTTTAGGGACACCCGACTACGAGCAATACTTC.

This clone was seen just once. Here the CDR3 DNA reads TGTGCCAGCAGTGACCTACTAGCGAACTCCTACGAGCAGTACTTC. Translating it yields CASSDLLANSYEQYF. The chain employs TRBV25-1 and TRBJ2-7; 7 nucleotides line up with TRBD2. Germline V gives CDR1 MGHDK, CDR2 SYGVNS. CDR3 size: 15 residues. V shed 3 bases and J 0 bases; nucleotides not matched to a gene: 5.

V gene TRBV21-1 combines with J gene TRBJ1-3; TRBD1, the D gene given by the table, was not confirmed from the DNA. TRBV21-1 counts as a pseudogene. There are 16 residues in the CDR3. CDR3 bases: TGTGCCAGCAGCAATCCGCTTCCCAGCTCTGGAAACACCATATATTTT. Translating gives CASSNPLPSSGNTIYF.

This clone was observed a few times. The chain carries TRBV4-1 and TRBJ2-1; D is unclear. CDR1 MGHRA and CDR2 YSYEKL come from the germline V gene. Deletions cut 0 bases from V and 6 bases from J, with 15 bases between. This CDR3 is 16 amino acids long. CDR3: CASSQERGVAINEQFF. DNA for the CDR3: TGCGCCAGCAGCCAAGAACGAGGAGTTGCTATCAATGAGCAGTTCTTC.

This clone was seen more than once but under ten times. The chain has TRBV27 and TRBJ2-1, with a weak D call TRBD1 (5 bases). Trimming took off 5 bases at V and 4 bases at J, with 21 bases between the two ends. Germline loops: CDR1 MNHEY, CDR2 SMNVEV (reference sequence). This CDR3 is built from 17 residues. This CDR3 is CASSTALREKPYNEQFF. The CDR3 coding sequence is TGTGCCAGCAGTACCGCCCTCAGGGAAAAACCTTACAATGAGCAGTTCTTC.

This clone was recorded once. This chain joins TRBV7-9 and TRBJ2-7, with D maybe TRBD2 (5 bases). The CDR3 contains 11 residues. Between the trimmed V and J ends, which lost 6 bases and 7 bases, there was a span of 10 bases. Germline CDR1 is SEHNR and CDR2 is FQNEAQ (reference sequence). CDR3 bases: TGTGCCAGCAGTTCCTCGGGGGAGCAGTACTTC. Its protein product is CASSSSGEQYF.

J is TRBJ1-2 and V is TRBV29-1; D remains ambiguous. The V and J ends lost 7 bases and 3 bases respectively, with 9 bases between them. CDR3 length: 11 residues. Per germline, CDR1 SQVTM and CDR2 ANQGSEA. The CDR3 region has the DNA TGCAGCGGCGGGGAGTACTATGGCTACACCTTC. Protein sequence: CSGGEYYGYTF.

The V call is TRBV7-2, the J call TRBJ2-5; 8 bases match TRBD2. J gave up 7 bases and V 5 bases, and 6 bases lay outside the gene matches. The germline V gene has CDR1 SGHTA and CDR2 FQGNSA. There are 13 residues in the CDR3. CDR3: CASSHGRDGTQYF. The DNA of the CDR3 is TGTGCCAGCAGCCACGGGAGGGATGGGACCCAGTACTTC.

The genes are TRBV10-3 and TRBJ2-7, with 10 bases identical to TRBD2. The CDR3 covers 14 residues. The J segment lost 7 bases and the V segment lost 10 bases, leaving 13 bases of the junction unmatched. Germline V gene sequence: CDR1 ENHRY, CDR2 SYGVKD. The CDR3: CATNPGTSAWEQYF. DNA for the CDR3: TGTGCCACCAACCCCGGGACTAGCGCTTGGGAGCAGTACTTC.

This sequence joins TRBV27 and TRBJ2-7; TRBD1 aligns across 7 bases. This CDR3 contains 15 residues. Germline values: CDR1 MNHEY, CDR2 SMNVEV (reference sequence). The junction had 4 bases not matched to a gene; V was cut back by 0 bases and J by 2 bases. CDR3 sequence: CASSLSGDSPYEQYF. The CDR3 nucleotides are TGTGCCAGCAGTTTATCCGGGGACAGCCCCTACGAGCAGTACTTC.

The DNA for the CDR3 is TGTGCCAGCAGCTTAGATCACAAGACTAGCGGGGGCCAAGAGACCCAGTACTTC. It specifies CASSLDHKTSGGQETQYF. The V and J genes are TRBV11-2 and TRBJ2-5; 12 bases match TRBD2. CDR3 length: 18 amino acids. Unmatched junction bases numbered 6, after V lost 0 bases and J lost 1 base. CDR1 and CDR2 (germline): SGHAT, FQNNGV.

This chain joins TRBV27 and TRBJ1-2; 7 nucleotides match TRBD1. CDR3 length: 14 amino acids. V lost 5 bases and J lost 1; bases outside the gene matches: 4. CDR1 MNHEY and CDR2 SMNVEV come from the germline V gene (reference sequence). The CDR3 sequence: CASSTRDSNYGYTF. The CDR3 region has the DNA TGTGCCAGCAGTACCCGGGACAGTAACTATGGCTACACCTTC.

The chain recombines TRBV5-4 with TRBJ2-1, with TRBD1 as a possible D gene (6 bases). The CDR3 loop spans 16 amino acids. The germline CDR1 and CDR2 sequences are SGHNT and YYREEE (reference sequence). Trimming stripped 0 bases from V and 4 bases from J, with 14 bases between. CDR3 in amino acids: CASSLGAGALYNEQFF. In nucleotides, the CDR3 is TGTGCCAGCAGCTTGGGGGCAGGGGCTCTGTACAATGAGCAGTTCTTC.

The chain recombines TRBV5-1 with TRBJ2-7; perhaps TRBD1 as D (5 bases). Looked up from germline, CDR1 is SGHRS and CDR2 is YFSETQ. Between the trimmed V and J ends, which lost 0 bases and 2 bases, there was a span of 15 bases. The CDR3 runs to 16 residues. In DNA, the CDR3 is TGCGCCAGCAGCTTGGTTCCCCAGGACACAACCTACGAGCAGTACTTC. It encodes CASSLVPQDTTYEQYF.

This chain's CDR3 is CASKLNRGQETQYF. The CDR3, as DNA: TGTGCCAGCAAATTAAATCGGGGGCAAGAGACCCAGTACTTC. The rearrangement joins TRBV21-1 to TRBJ2-5; the D segment call TRBD2 is taken from the table without a DNA check. TRBV21-1 is a documented pseudogene. CDR3 length equals 14 residues.

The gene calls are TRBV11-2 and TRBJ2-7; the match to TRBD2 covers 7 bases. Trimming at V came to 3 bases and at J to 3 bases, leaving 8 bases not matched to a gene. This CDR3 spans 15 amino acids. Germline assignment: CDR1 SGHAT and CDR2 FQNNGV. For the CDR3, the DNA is TGTGCCAGCAGCTTGGGCGGGGGACGCTACTACGAGCAGTACTTC. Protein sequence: CASSLGGGRYYEQYF.

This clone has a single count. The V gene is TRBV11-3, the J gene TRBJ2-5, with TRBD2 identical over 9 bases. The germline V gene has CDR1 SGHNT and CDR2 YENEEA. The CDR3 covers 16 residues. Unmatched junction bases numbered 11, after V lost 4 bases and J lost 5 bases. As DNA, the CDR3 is TGTGCCAGCAGCTCCTTCGACGGGACTAGCAGCGAGACCCAGTACTTC. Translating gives CASSSFDGTSSETQYF.

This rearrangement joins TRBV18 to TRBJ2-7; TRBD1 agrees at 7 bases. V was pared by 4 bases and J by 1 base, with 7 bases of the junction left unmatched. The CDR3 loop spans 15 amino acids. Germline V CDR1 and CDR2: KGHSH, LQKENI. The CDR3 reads CASSRSPGQSYEQYF. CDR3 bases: TGTGCCAGCTCACGAAGCCCGGGACAGTCCTACGAGCAGTACTTC.

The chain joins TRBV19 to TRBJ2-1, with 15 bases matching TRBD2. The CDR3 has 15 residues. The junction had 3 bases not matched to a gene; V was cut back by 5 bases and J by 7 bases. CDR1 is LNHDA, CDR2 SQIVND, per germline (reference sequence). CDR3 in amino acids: CASSGGTSGRNEQFF. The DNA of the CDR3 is TGTGCCAGTAGTGGGGGGACTAGCGGGAGGAATGAGCAGTTCTTC.

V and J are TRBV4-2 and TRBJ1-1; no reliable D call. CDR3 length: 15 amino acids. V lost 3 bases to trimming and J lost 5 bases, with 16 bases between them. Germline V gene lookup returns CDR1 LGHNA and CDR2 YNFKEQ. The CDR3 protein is CASSHKPAGWTEAFF. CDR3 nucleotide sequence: TGTGCCAGCAGCCACAAACCCGCGGGGTGGACTGAAGCTTTCTTT.

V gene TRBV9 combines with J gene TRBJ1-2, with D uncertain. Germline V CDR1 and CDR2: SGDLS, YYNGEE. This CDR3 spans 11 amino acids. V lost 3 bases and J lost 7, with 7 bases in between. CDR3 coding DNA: TGTGCCAGCAGCGCCTCAGGTGGCTACACCTTC. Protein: CASSASGGYTF. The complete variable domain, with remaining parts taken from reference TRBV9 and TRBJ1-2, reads DSGVTQTPKHLITATGQRVTLRCSPRSGDLSVYWYQQSLDQGLQFLIQYYNGEERAKGNILERFSAQQFPDLHSELNLSSLELGDSALYFCASSASGGYTFGSGTRLTVV.

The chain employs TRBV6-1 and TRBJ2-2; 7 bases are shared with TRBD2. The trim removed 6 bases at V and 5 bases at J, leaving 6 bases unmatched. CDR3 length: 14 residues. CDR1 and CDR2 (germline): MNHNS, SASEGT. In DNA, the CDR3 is TGTGCCAGCAGCGGCCCCGGGGGGACCGGGGAGCTGTTTTTT. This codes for CASSGPGGTGELFF.